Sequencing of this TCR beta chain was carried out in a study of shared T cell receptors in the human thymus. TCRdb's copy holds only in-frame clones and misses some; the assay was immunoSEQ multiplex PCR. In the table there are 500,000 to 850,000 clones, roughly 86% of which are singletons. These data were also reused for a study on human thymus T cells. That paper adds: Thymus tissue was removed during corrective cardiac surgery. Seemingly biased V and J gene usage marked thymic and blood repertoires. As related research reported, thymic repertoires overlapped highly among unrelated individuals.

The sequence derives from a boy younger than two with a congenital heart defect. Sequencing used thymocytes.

CDR3 sequence: CATRGRGSGAEAFF. Here the CDR3 DNA reads TGTGCCACCCGAGGAAGGGGATCGGGGGCTGAAGCTTTCTTT. J is TRBJ1-1 and V is TRBV2; D perhaps matches TRBD1 (5 bases). Germline loops: CDR1 SNHLY, CDR2 FYNNEI. Deletions cut 10 bases from V and 6 bases from J, with 21 bases between. CDR3 length: 14 residues.